Listed below are T cell receptor beta chains from one sample, sequenced in a study of beta chain features in type 1 diabetes. Sequenced by immunoSEQ multiplex PCR; TCRdb stores in-frame clones only, minus some. The data hold 150,000 to 200,000 clones, with roughly 65% observed a single time. Sequenced input: naive CD4+ T cells from blood. Receptors originate from a man aged 30-40 years with type 1 diabetes. Each CDR3 is given with its conserved first and last residue. A D gene is named only where the DNA matches it firmly. For some rows the clone size is stated as once, few or many, or as a class when expanded; others skip it.

D	size	V	J	DNA	CDR3
TRBD2	-	TRBV7-8	TRBJ2-3	TGTGCCAGCAGCGCCCGACGAGCGGGGGGCGCAGATACGCAGTATTTT	CASSARRAGGADTQYF
TRBD1	-	TRBV9	TRBJ1-1	TGTGCCAGCAGCGTTGGAGGGACAGGGATCGAGGGGACTGAAGCTTTCTTT	CASSVGGTGIEGTEAFF
-	-	TRBV7-6	TRBJ2-5	TGTGCCAGCAGCGTCCGGTTTGAGACCCAGTACTTC	CASSVRFETQYF
TRBD1	few	TRBV29-1	TRBJ2-3	TGCAGCGTTGAGGGACAGGGGACAGATACGCAGTATTTT	CSVEGQGTDTQYF
-	-	TRBV14	TRBJ2-1	TGTGCCAGCAGCCAAGCAGGGACCTTGATGATAGAGCAGTTCTTC	CASSQAGTLMIEQFF
TRBD1	few	TRBV4-1	TRBJ2-3	TGCGCCAGCAGCCTGGGACAGGGCAGCACAGATACGCAGTATTTT	CASSLGQGSTDTQYF
-	-	TRBV9	TRBJ2-1	TGTGCCAGCAGCGCAAGCTCCTACAATGAGCAGTTCTTC	CASSASSYNEQFF
TRBD1	-	TRBV9	TRBJ1-1	TGTGCCAGCAGCGTATTCGACAGGGGGAACACTGAAGCTTTCTTT	CASSVFDRGNTEAFF
-	-	TRBV14	TRBJ2-5	TGTGCCAGCAGCCTTGGAGAGACCCAGTACTTC	CASSLGETQYF
-	once	TRBV7-2	TRBJ1-5	TGTGCCAGCAGCTTGAAAGGGCTGCCCCAGCATTTT	CASSLKGLPQHF
-	few	TRBV7-2	TRBJ2-3	TGTGCCAGCAGCTTAGCTCAGGGCAGCACAGATACGCAGTATTTT	CASSLAQGSTDTQYF
TRBD1	-	TRBV10-3	TRBJ2-7	TGTGCCATCAGTAGGACAGGGATCTCCTACGAGCAGTACTTC	CAISRTGISYEQYF
-	-	TRBV10-3	TRBJ2-1	TGTGCCATCAGTGGCAGGGACGATGAGCAGTTCTTC	CAISGRDDEQFF
-	-	TRBV9	TRBJ2-5	TGTGCCAGCAGCGCCACCCTAGGGAACCAAGAGACCCAGTACTTC	CASSATLGNQETQYF
-	-	TRBV13	TRBJ2-5	TGTGCCAGCAGCTTTGAGGACAGTCCGCCAGAGACCCAGTACTTC	CASSFEDSPPETQYF
-	few	TRBV9	TRBJ2-3	TGTGCCAGCAGCCCCCGGGACGGGGGCACAGATACGCAGTATTTT	CASSPRDGGTDTQYF
-	few	TRBV28	TRBJ2-6	TGTGCCAGCACTCCCGGGGCCAACGTCCTGACTTTC	CASTPGANVLTF
-	-	TRBV7-8	TRBJ2-1	TGTGCCAGCAGCGGGGGACGCGGCTCCTACAATGAGCAGTTCTTC	CASSGGRGSYNEQFF
-	-	TRBV29-1	TRBJ1-1	TGCAGCGTTGAAATGACGATATTGAACACTGAAGCTTTCTTT	CSVEMTILNTEAFF
TRBD1	-	TRBV14	TRBJ1-6	TGTGCCAGCAGCCAAGTCGACAGGGAAGCCTCACCCCTCCACTTT	CASSQVDREASPLHF
-	once	TRBV20-1	TRBJ1-2	TGCAGTGCTAGGGTGGGCCCAAGCTACACCTTC	CSARVGPSYTF
TRBD1	-	TRBV28	TRBJ2-3	TGTGCCAGCAGGAGACAGGGGGCAGATACGCAGTATTTT	CASRRQGADTQYF
TRBD2	few	TRBV30	TRBJ2-5	TGTGCCTGGAGCGTCGAGCGGGGAACGCATTTTGGGACCCAGTACTTC	CAWSVERGTHFGTQYF
TRBD1	-	TRBV9	TRBJ2-3	TGTGCCAGCAGCCCCGACGGGACAGGGGGCACAGATACGCAGTATTTT	CASSPDGTGGTDTQYF
-	-	TRBV9	TRBJ2-5	TGTGCCAGCAGCACCAGACAGGAAGAGACCCAGTACTTC	CASSTRQEETQYF
TRBD2	-	TRBV7-2	TRBJ2-5	TGTGCCAGCAGCTGGAATAGCGGGTCCCAAGAGACCCAGTACTTC	CASSWNSGSQETQYF
TRBD2	-	TRBV18	TRBJ2-7	TGTGCCAGCTCACCATCAAGCGGGGGTGTCTACGAGCAGTACTTC	CASSPSSGGVYEQYF
TRBD1	-	TRBV4-3	TRBJ2-5	TGCGCCAGCAGCCAAGGACTCGGGACAGGGGGACAAGAGACCCAGTACTTC	CASSQGLGTGGQETQYF
-	-	TRBV7-9	TRBJ1-6	TGTGCCAGCAGGAGAGCACAGGGTGTAGGATCACCCCTCCACTTT	CASRRAQGVGSPLHF
-	few	TRBV7-2	TRBJ2-7	TGTGCCAGCAGCTTTGACAGAACCTACGAGCAGTACTTC	CASSFDRTYEQYF
-	few	TRBV2	TRBJ2-6	TGTGCCAGCAGTGAACGCCGTGGGGCCAACGTCCTGACTTTC	CASSERRGANVLTF
TRBD1	few	TRBV30	TRBJ2-7	TGTGCCTGGAGTCGGCAGGGGGCCACCTACGAGCAGTACTTC	CAWSRQGATYEQYF
-	few	TRBV10-3	TRBJ2-1	TGTGCCATCAGTGTGGCAGTTGCCAACCGAAACAATGAGCAGTTCTTC	CAISVAVANRNNEQFF
-	-	TRBV6-5	TRBJ1-4	TGTGCCAGCAGCTTCACGGGGGATGAAAAACTGTTTTTT	CASSFTGDEKLFF
-	-	TRBV7-2	TRBJ2-7	TGTGCCAGCAGCCCCGGCCACACTAACGAGCAGTACTTC	CASSPGHTNEQYF
-	-	TRBV5-6	TRBJ1-2	TGTGCCAGCAGCTTAGGCCACCTCTATGGCTACACCTTC	CASSLGHLYGYTF
TRBD2	-	TRBV9	TRBJ2-5	TGTGCCAGCAGCGTAGAAGGAGTAGCGGGAGGCTACCAGTACTTC	CASSVEGVAGGYQYF
-	once	TRBV9	TRBJ2-5	TGTGCCAGCAGCGTAGGGGGGACCCAGTACTTC	CASSVGGTQYF
-	few	TRBV25-1	TRBJ2-5	TGTGCCAGTCAGGACGGGGTTAAAGAGACCCAGTACTTC	CASQDGVKETQYF
TRBD1	-	TRBV9	TRBJ2-3	TGTGCCAGCTCGGGGACAGGGACCACAGATACGCAGTATTTT	CASSGTGTTDTQYF
TRBD1	-	TRBV4-3	TRBJ2-2	TGCGCCAGCAGCCAAGAGACAGGGGTGTCCACCGGGGAGCTGTTTTTT	CASSQETGVSTGELFF
TRBD2	-	TRBV7-9	TRBJ2-5	TGTGCCAGCAGCTTCTTATGGACTAGCGGGGGGGCCGAAGAGACCCAGTACTTC	CASSFLWTSGGAEETQYF